Included here is one T cell receptor (beta chain) sequence, with context. This CDR3 is 16 amino acids long. The germline V gene has CDR1 SGDLS and CDR2 YYNGEE. V lost 4 bases to trimming and J lost 2 bases, with 19 bases between them. TCRdb's table, derived via immunoSEQ multiplex PCR, lists solely in-frame clones and lacks some. The sample consists of approximately 92,000 clones, nearly 97% of them appearing once. The sample originates from a study of technical replicates of blood from a few donors. The clonotype originates from a human donor in good health. The V and J genes are TRBV9 and TRBJ2-7; possible D gene TRBD1, 6 bases. The sequenced sample was T cells isolated from PBMCs. CDR3 region: CASSPSTGSIPYEQYF. The CDR3 nucleotides are TGTGCCAGCAGCCCGTCGACAGGTTCAATCCCCTACGAGCAGTACTTC.